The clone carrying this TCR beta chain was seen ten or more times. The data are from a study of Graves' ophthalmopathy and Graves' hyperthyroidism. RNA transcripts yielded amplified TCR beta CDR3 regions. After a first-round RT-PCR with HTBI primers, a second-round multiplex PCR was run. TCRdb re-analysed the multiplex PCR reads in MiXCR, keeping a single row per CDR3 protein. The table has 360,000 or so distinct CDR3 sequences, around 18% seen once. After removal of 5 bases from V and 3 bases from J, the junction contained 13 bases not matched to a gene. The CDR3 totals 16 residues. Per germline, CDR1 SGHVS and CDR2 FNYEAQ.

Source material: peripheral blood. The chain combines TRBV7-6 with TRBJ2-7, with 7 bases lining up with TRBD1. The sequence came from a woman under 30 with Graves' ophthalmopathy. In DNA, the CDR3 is TGTGCCAGCAGCCTAGACGGGACAGCCTCGTTCTACGAGCAGTACTTC. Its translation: CASSLDGTASFYEQYF.